These 29 T cell receptor beta chains came from one sample sequenced in a study of shared clonotypes between healthy human individuals. Using immunoSEQ multiplex PCR, the repertoire was profiled, and TCRdb retains in-frame clones only, with some absent. Counted here are more than 2,000,000 clones, over 85% occurring once; the ten biggest clones make up 0.13% to 0.15%. Sequenced: naive CD4+ T cells sorted from blood. Noted subset: CD45RA+ positively selected. Source of these receptors: a man between 18 and 35 years old in good health.

The chain uses TRBV4-3 and TRBJ1-5, with D hard to call. The germline V gene has CDR1 LGHNA and CDR2 YSLEER. CDR3 length: 15 amino acids. Trimming stripped 0 bases from V and 0 bases from J, with 6 bases between. The CDR3 region has the DNA TGCGCCAGCAGCCAAGATTTGCGTAGCAATCAGCCCCAGCATTTT. Translated: CASSQDLRSNQPQHF.

This clone was picked up one time. The rearrangement uses TRBV6-1 and TRBJ2-2; TRBD2 matches at 16 bases. The CDR3 loop spans 17 amino acids. CDR1 MNHNS and CDR2 SASEGT come from the germline V gene. J lost 7 bases, V lost 4 bases, and 6 bases had no gene match. The CDR3 is CASSAGTSGGAGGELFF. The CDR3 region has the DNA TGTGCCAGCAGTGCCGGGACTAGCGGGGGGGCCGGCGGGGAGCTGTTTTTT.

The CDR3 here is CASSLGAGGSTDTQYF. CDR3 nucleotide sequence: TGTGCCAGCAGCTTGGGGGCGGGAGGGAGCACAGATACGCAGTATTTT. The chain couples TRBV5-4 to TRBJ2-3; TRBD2 aligns across 9 bases. V lost 0 bases to trimming and J lost 0 bases; unmatched junction nucleotides: 2. Germline-derived CDR1 and CDR2 are SGHNT and YYREEE (reference sequence). The CDR3 spans 16 residues. Drawing the rest from reference TRBV5-4 and TRBJ2-3, the complete variable domain is ETGVTQSPTHLIKTRGQQVTLRCSSQSGHNTVSWYQQALGQGPQFIFQYYREEENGRGNFPPRFSGLQFPNYSSELNVNALELDDSALYLCASSLGAGGSTDTQYFGPGTRLTVL.

Concerning this clone itself: Other nucleotide sequences from this sample produce the same CDR3. The chain has TRBV5-1 and TRBJ1-5, with unresolved D. CDR3 length equals 14 residues. V lost 0 bases, J lost 4 bases, and 8 bases lay in between. Germline V gene data show CDR1 as SGHRS and CDR2 as YFSETQ. The chain's CDR3 is CASSLGDLNQPQHF. CDR3 DNA: TGCGCCAGCAGCTTGGGGGATTTGAATCAGCCCCAGCATTTT.

On this clone: In the same sample, other DNA sequences code for this CDR3. This chain joins TRBV7-9 and TRBJ1-5; D is ambiguous. Per germline, CDR1 SEHNR and CDR2 FQNEAQ (reference sequence). The CDR3 is made up of 13 amino acids. V was cut by 1 base and J by 5 bases, with 6 bases left in between. CDR3 sequence: CASSLGLDQPQHF. CDR3 nucleotides: TGTGCCAGCAGCTTAGGGCTGGATCAGCCCCAGCATTTT.

This clone has a handful of counts. The rearrangement uses TRBV11-1 and TRBJ1-3; no clear D gene. The CDR3 length is 13 residues. Germline-derived CDR1 and CDR2 are SGHAT and FQDESV (reference sequence). V was shortened by 8 bases and J by 3 bases, with 11 bases between the two germline ends. The CDR3 loop reads CASRLASGNTIYF. Written as DNA, the CDR3 is TGTGCCAGCCGGCTTGCAAGTGGAAACACCATATATTTT.

A note on this clone: Other DNA sequences of this sample code for an identical CDR3. This chain uses TRBV6-6 with TRBJ2-7, with D unclear. The CDR3 loop spans 13 amino acids. The germline CDR1 and CDR2 sequences are MNHNY and SVGAGI (reference sequence). The V gene lost 2 bases and the J gene lost 1 base, with 6 bases spanning the gap. CDR3 loop: CASSYGQSYEQYF. The CDR3 bases are TGTGCCAGCAGTTACGGGCAATCCTACGAGCAGTACTTC.

The chain couples TRBV6-5 to TRBJ2-5; D is unclear. The DNA end favors TRBJ2-7, so the J call may be wrong. CDR1 is MNHEY and CDR2 is SVGAGI in the germline V gene. The CDR3 totals 12 residues. The CDR3 here is CASSRFGYEQYF. CDR3 coding DNA: TGTGCCAGCAGTCGATTCGGGTACGAGCAGTACTTC.

V is TRBV7-2 and J is TRBJ1-2; D not certain. V was trimmed by 5 bases and J by 8 bases, leaving 12 bases between them. The CDR3 loop spans 12 amino acids. CDR1 and CDR2 from the germline V gene are SGHTA and FQGNSA. The CDR3 coding sequence is TGTGCCAGCAGCCCCGTTCCGGGCGGCTACACCTTC. Its protein product is CASSPVPGGYTF.

The gene calls are TRBV5-4 and TRBJ2-1; the match to TRBD2 covers 8 bases. This CDR3 has 15 residues. With V trimmed by 2 bases and J by 5 bases, 6 bases remained unmatched. Germline CDR1 reads SGHNT; CDR2 reads YYREEE (reference sequence). Written as DNA, the CDR3 is TGTGCCAGCAGCTTATCTCAGCGGGGGAACAATGAGCAGTTCTTC. It codes for CASSLSQRGNNEQFF.

The chain joins TRBV30 to TRBJ1-2; D is unclear. The CDR3 runs 13 residues. V was trimmed by 6 bases and J by 3 bases, leaving 14 bases between them. Germline assignment: CDR1 GTSNPN and CDR2 SVGIG (reference sequence). The CDR3 nucleotides are TGTGCCTGTAGCCGCACTACTCACTATGGCTACACCTTC. Translation gives CACSRTTHYGYTF.

The genes are TRBV2 and TRBJ2-7, with a possible D match to TRBD2 (6 bases). Germline V gene sequence: CDR1 SNHLY, CDR2 FYNNEI. This CDR3 spans 12 amino acids. With 6 bases removed from V and 5 bases from J, the gap between germline ends came to 11 bases. The CDR3 DNA reads as TGTGCCAGCAGGGACTATAGTAACGAGCAGTACTTC. Protein: CASRDYSNEQYF.

Turning to this clone: Additional DNA sequences in this sample encode the identical CDR3. The chain links TRBV7-2 to TRBJ2-3; a possible D gene is TRBD1 (5 bases). Germline V lookup: CDR1 SGHTA, CDR2 FQGNSA. V was shortened by 1 base and J by 3 bases, with 8 bases between the two germline ends. The CDR3 loop spans 14 amino acids. The CDR3 DNA reads TGTGCCAGCAGCTTAGGGGGCAGGACAGATACGCAGTATTTT. This sequence encodes CASSLGGRTDTQYF. Drawing the rest from reference TRBV7-2 and TRBJ2-3, the complete variable domain is GAGVSQSPSNKVTEKGKDVELRCDPISGHTALYWYRQSLGQGLEFLIYFQGNSAPDKSGLPSDRFSAERTGGSVSTLTIQRTQQEDSAVYLCASSLGGRTDTQYFGPGTRLTVL.

This rearrangement joins TRBV5-1 to TRBJ2-5, with 7 bases identical to TRBD2. The CDR3 length is 15 residues. With 2 bases clipped from V and 4 bases from J, the junction kept 8 bases outside the gene matches. Germline V gene data show CDR1 as SGHRS and CDR2 as YFSETQ. In DNA, the CDR3 is TGCGCCAGCAGCTTTGGGGGAGGGCCATTAGAGACCCAGTACTTC. Residues: CASSFGGGPLETQYF. The full variable domain, with the rest looked up from reference TRBV5-1 and TRBJ2-5, is KAGVTQTPRYLIKTRGQQVTLSCSPISGHRSVSWYQQTPGQGLQFLFEYFSETQRNKGNFPGRFSGRQFSNSRSEMNVSTLELGDSALYLCASSFGGGPLETQYFGPGTRLLVL.

Points on this clone: Mismatch with germline at one junction end may stem from a read error. The chain has TRBV5-1 and TRBJ1-1; D is uncertain. This CDR3 contains 16 residues. In germline, CDR1 is SGHRS, CDR2 YFSETQ. The CDR3 DNA follows: TGCGCCAGCAGCCGAACTTCCGTTGTAGGGAACTCTGAAGCTTTCTTT. Amino acids: CASSRTSVVGNSEAFF.

This chain uses TRBV10-1 with TRBJ2-7; D possibly corresponds to TRBD1 (6 bases). In germline, CDR1 is WNHNN, CDR2 SYGVQD (reference sequence). The V end was cut by 2 bases, the J end by 5 bases, with 10 bases between. The CDR3 has 13 amino acids. In nucleotides, the CDR3 is TGCGCCAGCAGTGAGGCCAGGGGAGACGAGCAGTACTTC. It specifies CASSEARGDEQYF.

Of note for this clone: This specimen includes other DNA sequences encoding the same CDR3. The rearrangement joins TRBV18 to TRBJ2-7; 7 bases match TRBD1. Trimming removed 4 bases from V and 4 bases from J; junction bases left unmatched: 1. Per the germline V gene, CDR1 is KGHSH and CDR2 is LQKENI. The CDR3 contains 12 residues. In DNA, the CDR3 is TGTGCCAGCTCACAACAGGGGTACGAGCAGTACTTC. Amino acid sequence: CASSQQGYEQYF. The whole variable domain, filled in from reference TRBV18 and TRBJ2-7, reads NAGVMQNPRHLVRRRGQEARLRCSPMKGHSHVYWYRQLPEEGLKFMVYLQKENIIDESGMPKERFSAEFPKEGPSILRIQQVVRGDSAAYFCASSQQGYEQYFGPGTRLTVT.

The chain has TRBV10-3 and TRBJ2-3; no clear D. Germline V gene sequence: CDR1 ENHRY, CDR2 SYGVKD. V gave up 0 bases and J gave up 0 bases, with 4 bases separating them. The CDR3 runs 14 residues. The CDR3 reads CAISESISTDTQYF. CDR3 nucleotide sequence: TGTGCCATCAGTGAGTCGATCAGCACAGATACGCAGTATTTT.

This clone was seen a few times. This sequence joins TRBV5-1 and TRBJ2-5, with 8 bases lining up with TRBD2. Germline V lookup: CDR1 SGHRS, CDR2 YFSETQ. Trimming took 4 bases from V and 7 from J; bases not matched to a gene: 9. The CDR3 length is 14 residues. The CDR3 sequence is CASSPGLAGGTQYF. CDR3 nucleotides: TGCGCCAGCAGCCCGGGGCTAGCGGGCGGGACCCAGTACTTC. The whole variable domain, filled in from reference TRBV5-1 and TRBJ2-5, reads KAGVTQTPRYLIKTRGQQVTLSCSPISGHRSVSWYQQTPGQGLQFLFEYFSETQRNKGNFPGRFSGRQFSNSRSEMNVSTLELGDSALYLCASSPGLAGGTQYFGPGTRLLVL.

The chain combines TRBV2 with TRBJ1-1; 8 bases agree with TRBD1. Germline CDR1 is SNHLY and CDR2 is FYNNEI. The CDR3 length is 11 residues. The trim removed 6 bases at V and 10 bases at J, leaving 4 bases unmatched. CDR3 region: CASRADRAAFF. The CDR3 DNA is TGTGCCAGCAGAGCGGACAGGGCAGCTTTCTTT.

The chain recombines TRBV5-1 with TRBJ2-5, with TRBD2 matching 15 bases. The V gene's germline CDR1 is SGHRS and CDR2 YFSETQ. The J segment lost 4 bases and the V segment lost 0 bases, leaving 4 bases of the junction unmatched. CDR3 length: 17 residues. The CDR3, as DNA: TGCGCCAGCAGCTTGGAGAAGGGACTAGCGGGAGGAGAGACCCAGTACTTC. This codes for CASSLEKGLAGGETQYF. Together with reference TRBV5-1 and TRBJ2-5, the CDR3 gives the full variable domain: KAGVTQTPRYLIKTRGQQVTLSCSPISGHRSVSWYQQTPGQGLQFLFEYFSETQRNKGNFPGRFSGRQFSNSRSEMNVSTLELGDSALYLCASSLEKGLAGGETQYFGPGTRLLVL.

This rearrangement joins TRBV19 to TRBJ1-1; TRBD1 agrees at 8 bases. CDR1 is LNHDA, CDR2 SQIVND, per germline (reference sequence). This CDR3 contains 13 residues. V gave up 6 bases and J gave up 8 bases; unmatched junction bases: 8. Written as DNA, the CDR3 is TGTGCCAGTAGCAACCAGGGGGCGGGGGAAGCTTTCTTT. Amino acid sequence: CASSNQGAGEAFF.

V and J are TRBV28 and TRBJ1-6; 10 positions agree with TRBD1. The CDR3 contains 21 residues. The junction had 15 bases not matched to a gene; V was cut back by 4 bases and J by 0 bases. Germline CDR1 and CDR2: MDHEN and SYDVKM. CDR3 in amino acids: CASSSHGTGAGGSSYNSPLHF. For the CDR3, the DNA is TGTGCCAGCAGTTCTCACGGGACAGGGGCCGGCGGGAGCTCCTATAATTCACCCCTCCACTTT. The complete variable domain, with remaining parts taken from reference TRBV28 and TRBJ1-6, reads DVKVTQSSRYLVKRTGEKVFLECVQDMDHENMFWYRQDPGLGLRLIYFSYDVKMKEKGDIPEGYSVSREKKERFSLILESASTNQTSMYLCASSSHGTGAGGSSYNSPLHFGNGTRLTVT.

This clone was found once. The rearrangement links TRBV7-2 to TRBJ2-7; D possibly uses TRBD1 or TRBD2 (6 bases each). The CDR3 spans 15 residues. Germline V gives CDR1 SGHTA, CDR2 FQGNSA. The V gene lost 5 bases and the J gene lost 0 bases, with 14 bases spanning the gap. Here the CDR3 reads CASSPGGGYSYEQYF. In nucleotides, the CDR3 is TGTGCCAGCAGCCCCGGGGGCGGATACTCCTACGAGCAGTACTTC.

The V and J genes are TRBV5-1 and TRBJ2-5, with 10 nucleotides matching TRBD1. This CDR3 has 15 residues. The ends lost 4 bases at V and 5 bases at J; junction bases unmatched: 8. Germline V CDR1 and CDR2: SGHRS, YFSETQ. The CDR3 region has the DNA TGCGCCAGCAGCCGTAGACAGGGGGCCTTGGAGACCCAGTACTTC. It encodes CASSRRQGALETQYF.

The chain employs TRBV5-4 and TRBJ2-3, with D possibly being TRBD1 or TRBD2 (5 bases each). Trimming took off 3 bases at V and 3 bases at J, with 14 bases between the two ends. In germline, CDR1 is SGHNT, CDR2 YYREEE (reference sequence). The length of the CDR3 is 15 residues. CDR3: CASSSGTFRTDTQYF. Written as DNA, the CDR3 is TGTGCCAGCAGCTCCGGGACCTTTCGGACAGATACGCAGTATTTT.

As concerns this clone: The same CDR3 is also encoded by other DNA sequences in this sample. The chain links TRBV18 to TRBJ2-2; D gene uncertain. Germline lookup yields CDR1 KGHSH and CDR2 LQKENI. CDR3 length: 12 amino acids. The V gene lost 3 bases and the J gene lost 5 bases, with 4 bases spanning the gap. CDR3 protein: CASSPQTGELFF. The CDR3 DNA reads as TGTGCCAGCTCACCCCAGACCGGGGAGCTGTTTTTT.

In the case of this clone: This specimen includes other DNA sequences encoding the same CDR3. This chain uses TRBV6-5 with TRBJ2-7; no reliable D call. Germline CDR1 and CDR2: MNHEY and SVGAGI. This CDR3 is built from 14 residues. Trimming removed 2 bases at V and 0 bases at J, with 8 bases between. This CDR3 is CASSYGDRSYEQYF. In nucleotides, the CDR3 is TGTGCCAGCAGTTACGGTGATCGCTCCTACGAGCAGTACTTC.

The chain joins TRBV19 to TRBJ2-1, with D perhaps TRBD1 or TRBD2 (5 bases each). This CDR3 region has 15 residues. V was pared by 4 bases and J by 9 bases, with 19 bases between. The germline V gene has CDR1 LNHDA and CDR2 SQIVND (reference sequence). CDR3 coding DNA: TGTGCCAGTAGTACCGGACAAGGGCAGAGGGGTGAGCAGTTCTTC. The encoded protein is CASSTGQGQRGEQFF.